This T cell receptor (beta chain) was identified in a study of T cell responses to AZD1222 COVID-19 vaccine. Germline CDR1 SNHLY, CDR2 FYNNEI. The V gene lost 5 bases and the J gene lost 0 bases, with 13 bases spanning the gap. The CDR3 extends over 15 amino acids. A single count supports this clone. The antigen is not known. TCRdb keeps only in-frame clones here, not all; method: immunoSEQ multiplex PCR. Among 95,000 to 150,000 clones listed, 70% to 90% were seen once. Overall study results and limits: Researchers took repertoire samples only after the peak T cell response had come. Breadth and depth of Spike-specific TCRs rose after two AZD1222 doses.

This sequence originates from an adult in good health. This specimen was peripheral blood, taken on day 0 of AZD1222 vaccination. The chain recombines TRBV2 with TRBJ1-1; D not resolved. CDR3 DNA sequence: TGTGCCAGCAGTCAACGGACGGCCTTGAACACTGAAGCTTTCTTT. Protein: CASSQRTALNTEAFF. Using reference TRBV2 and TRBJ1-1 for the parts outside the CDR3, the full variable domain is EPEVTQTPSHQVTQMGQEVILRCVPISNHLYFYWYRQILGQKVEFLVSFYNNEISEKSEIFDDQFSVERPDGSNFTLKIRSTKLEDSAMYFCASSQRTALNTEAFFGQGTRLTVV.